The 32 T cell receptor beta chains listed next were all sequenced from one sample in a study of blood T cell repertoires in COVID-19. Repertoires were generated with immunoSEQ multiplex PCR, while TCRdb's copy carries only in-frame clones and drops some. The table lists some 350,000 clones, approximately 82% of them singletons. Sequences were obtained from peripheral blood. The receptors derive from a man between 25 and 39 years old with active or convalescent COVID-19.

V gene TRBV7-9 combines with J gene TRBJ1-6; D is perhaps TRBD1 (6 bases). There are 14 residues in the CDR3. V was shortened by 4 bases and J by 7 bases, with 11 bases between the two germline ends. CDR1 is SEHNR and CDR2 is FQNEAQ in the germline V gene (reference sequence). DNA for the CDR3: TGTGCCAGCAGCTCACAGGGTGAGAATTCACCCCTCCACTTT. This sequence encodes CASSSQGENSPLHF.

The chain uses TRBV11-3 and TRBJ1-2; 9 bases line up with TRBD1. Germline V gene sequence: CDR1 SGHNT, CDR2 YENEEA. The ends lost 5 bases at V and 7 bases at J; junction bases unmatched: 5. The CDR3 runs 13 residues. The CDR3 spells CASSPTGGFGYTF. CDR3 coding DNA: TGTGCCAGCAGCCCAACAGGGGGCTTTGGCTACACCTTC.

The chain combines TRBV15 with TRBJ1-3; tentative D call: TRBD1 (6 bases). Germline CDR1 and CDR2: LNHNV and YYDKDF (reference sequence). The CDR3 is made up of 16 amino acids. V gave up 2 bases and J gave up 4 bases, with 15 bases separating them. The CDR3 DNA reads as TGTGCCACCAGCAGAAACTCCCGGGACATCGGAAACACCATATATTTT. Its protein is CATSRNSRDIGNTIYF.

The chain carries TRBV19 and TRBJ2-6; D call uncertain. The CDR3 is made up of 14 amino acids. Germline-derived CDR1 and CDR2 are LNHDA and SQIVND (reference sequence). V lost 3 bases and J 1 base, leaving 4 bases between the germline ends. CDR3 protein: CASSIESGANVLTF. CDR3 nucleotides: TGTGCCAGTAGTATTGAGTCTGGGGCCAACGTCCTGACTTTC.

The CDR3 loop reads CASIVSRGTDTQYF. The CDR3 bases are TGTGCCAGCATTGTGAGCAGGGGGACGGATACGCAGTATTTT. V and J are TRBV6-5 and TRBJ2-3; 7 bases align to TRBD1. V gave up 7 bases and J gave up 6 bases; unmatched junction bases: 10. Germline V gene sequence: CDR1 MNHEY, CDR2 SVGAGI. The CDR3 sequence is 14 residues long.

The chain recombines TRBV29-1 with TRBJ1-2; no firm D call. V dropped 1 base and J dropped 4 bases, with 16 bases sitting between them. Germline loops: CDR1 SQVTM, CDR2 ANQGSEA. The CDR3 runs to 15 residues. In DNA, the CDR3 is TGCAGCGTTGAAGGCAGAGAGGAGGTGATCTATGGCTACACCTTC. Translating it yields CSVEGREEVIYGYTF. The entire variable domain, with the rest obtained from reference TRBV29-1 and TRBJ1-2, is as follows: SAVISQKPSRDICQRGTSLTIQCQVDSQVTMMFWYRQQPGQSLTLIATANQGSEATYESGFVIDKFPISRPNLTFSTLTVSNMSPEDSSIYLCSVEGREEVIYGYTFGSGTRLTVV.

The CDR3 sequence: CASRVEATNTGELFF. The CDR3 DNA reads as TGTGCCAGCAGGGTCGAAGCGACCAACACCGGGGAGCTGTTTTTT. The rearrangement joins TRBV9 to TRBJ2-2, with no clear D. From germline, CDR1 is SGDLS and CDR2 YYNGEE. V was trimmed by 5 bases and J by 2 bases, leaving 13 bases between them. The CDR3 is made up of 15 amino acids.

The chain has TRBV10-3 and TRBJ1-1; weak D call: TRBD1 (6 bases). Looked up from germline, CDR1 is ENHRY and CDR2 is SYGVKD. This CDR3 has 16 amino acids. Trimming pared 2 bases from V and 6 bases from J, leaving 19 bases between. The CDR3 DNA reads TGTGCCATCAGTGAGGACAGGTTGGCCGTAATGGCTGAAGCTTTCTTT. Translated: CAISEDRLAVMAEAFF.

This chain connects TRBV24-1 to TRBJ2-3, with D perhaps TRBD2 (6 bases). Germline loops: CDR1 KGHDR, CDR2 SFDVKD. V shed 4 bases and J shed 2 bases, with 15 bases lying between them. The CDR3 runs 16 residues. The CDR3 loop is CATSEVGGFLTDTQYF. The CDR3 nucleotides read TGTGCCACCAGTGAAGTGGGGGGTTTCCTCACAGATACGCAGTATTTT.

The gene calls are TRBV9 and TRBJ2-5; D is uncertain. Germline CDR1 and CDR2: SGDLS and YYNGEE. The germline V and J ends were trimmed by 0 bases and 0 bases, with 12 bases remaining between them. This CDR3 contains 16 residues. This CDR3 reads CASSVVPNTHQETQYF. For the CDR3, the DNA is TGTGCCAGCAGCGTAGTTCCCAACACCCACCAAGAGACCCAGTACTTC.

This clone has more than one count but fewer than ten. V is TRBV2 and J is TRBJ1-1; D uncertain. Per germline, CDR1 SNHLY and CDR2 FYNNEI. This CDR3 is 14 amino acids long. V was pared by 7 bases and J by 5 bases, with 17 bases between. The CDR3 loop reads CASKGSGRETEAFF. Here the CDR3 DNA reads TGTGCCAGCAAGGGAAGCGGGAGGGAGACTGAAGCTTTCTTT.

J is TRBJ1-2 and V is TRBV14; no clear D gene. V gave up 6 bases and J gave up 8 bases, with 7 bases separating them. The CDR3 length is 10 residues. Per the germline V gene, CDR1 is SGHDN and CDR2 is FVKESK. The CDR3 region is CASRDLGYTF. The DNA for the CDR3 is TGTGCCAGCAGAGACTTAGGCTACACCTTC.

This sequence joins TRBV30 and TRBJ1-2; no clear D gene. CDR1 is GTSNPN and CDR2 is SVGIG in the germline V gene (reference sequence). This CDR3 is built from 15 residues. The ends were cut back, 4 bases at V and 0 bases at J, with 15 bases in the middle. CDR3 loop: CAWKLLRFPNYGYTF. The CDR3 region has the DNA TGTGCCTGGAAACTCCTCCGTTTCCCTAACTATGGCTACACCTTC.

The J gene is TRBJ1-2, the V gene TRBV18, with TRBD1 matching over 7 bases. After removal of 5 bases from V and 10 bases from J, the junction contained 4 bases not matched to a gene. The germline CDR1 and CDR2 sequences are KGHSH and LQKENI. The CDR3 covers 11 residues. The CDR3 here is CASSNRGAYTF. The CDR3 DNA is TGTGCCAGCTCAAACAGGGGAGCCTACACCTTC. The entire variable domain, with the rest obtained from reference TRBV18 and TRBJ1-2, is as follows: NAGVMQNPRHLVRRRGQEARLRCSPMKGHSHVYWYRQLPEEGLKFMVYLQKENIIDESGMPKERFSAEFPKEGPSILRIQQVVRGDSAAYFCASSNRGAYTFGSGTRLTVV.

The V call is TRBV6-4, the J call TRBJ2-1; TRBD2 is a possible D gene (7 bases). CDR3 size: 15 residues. Germline CDR1 reads MRHNA; CDR2 reads SNTAGT. V lost 4 bases and J lost 9, with 19 bases in between. CDR3 DNA: TGTGCCAGCAGTGCAACGGGAAGGGGGAGGGCTGAGCAGTTCTTC. Protein product: CASSATGRGRAEQFF.

A note on this clone: The germline gene is not matched at one end of the junction; a read error may be the cause. The J gene is TRBJ2-1, the V gene TRBV30; D is perhaps TRBD1 (5 bases). Germline-derived CDR1 and CDR2 are GTSNPN and SVGIG (reference sequence). This CDR3 region has 13 residues. CDR3 protein: CAWSLGVYDEQFF. The CDR3 nucleotides read TGTGCCTGGAGCCTAGGGGTCTACGATGAGCAGTTCTTC.

The chain is built from TRBV10-3 and TRBJ2-3, with D unclear. Germline CDR1 is ENHRY and CDR2 is SYGVKD. Trimming shortened V by 10 bases and J by 2 bases, and 13 bases separated the two germline ends. The CDR3 sequence is 13 residues long. The CDR3 region has the DNA TGTGCCAGCCTCTCACTTTCCACAGATACGCAGTATTTT. As protein: CASLSLSTDTQYF.

V and J are TRBV7-2 and TRBJ2-3; TRBD2 matches 7 bases. The germline V gene has CDR1 SGHTA and CDR2 FQGNSA. J gave up 5 bases and V 7 bases, and 9 bases lay outside the gene matches. The CDR3 totals 14 residues. Written as DNA, the CDR3 is TGTGCCAGCACCTTGGGCGGGAGAGGAGATACGCAGTATTTT. This sequence encodes CASTLGGRGDTQYF.

The rearrangement uses TRBV4-2 and TRBJ2-1; TRBD1 agrees at 9 bases. CDR3 size: 18 residues. Germline V gene sequence: CDR1 LGHNA, CDR2 YNFKEQ. J was trimmed by 3 bases and V by 4 bases; bases with no gene match: 13. CDR3 sequence: CASSLRRQGERVYNEQFF. CDR3 bases: TGTGCCAGCAGCCTTAGAAGACAGGGGGAGAGGGTCTACAATGAGCAGTTCTTC.

The rearrangement joins TRBV7-2 to TRBJ1-6; 7 bases are shared with TRBD1. Germline-derived CDR1 and CDR2 are SGHTA and FQGNSA. V was pared by 7 bases and J by 3 bases, with 6 bases of the junction left unmatched. This CDR3 is 15 amino acids long. CDR3 DNA sequence: TGTGCCAGCACCACAGGGGCCCACTATAATTCACCCCTCCACTTT. This codes for CASTTGAHYNSPLHF.

The sample holds one count of this clone. The CDR3 is CASSQEWEGGTQYF. As DNA, the CDR3 is TGTGCCAGCAGCCAAGAGTGGGAGGGTGGGACCCAGTACTTC. This sequence joins TRBV3-1 (or the pseudogene TRBV3-2) and TRBJ2-5, with TRBD2 matching 7 bases. Looked up from germline, CDR1 is LGHDT and CDR2 is YNNKEL (reference sequence). CDR3 size: 14 residues. The V gene end was trimmed by 0 bases and the J gene end by 7 bases; junction bases not matched to a gene: 5.

V gene TRBV18 combines with J gene TRBJ2-1; 12 nucleotides match TRBD2. Trimming removed 0 bases from V and 3 bases from J; junction bases left unmatched: 12. Germline V gives CDR1 KGHSH, CDR2 LQKENI. This CDR3 comprises 20 residues. This chain's CDR3 is CASSPPIWLAGGQIYNEQFF. CDR3 nucleotides: TGTGCCAGCTCACCACCGATATGGCTAGCGGGAGGGCAAATCTACAATGAGCAGTTCTTC.

This clone was picked up a small number of times. This rearrangement joins TRBV11-2 to TRBJ2-1; 9 nucleotides line up with TRBD2. This CDR3 has 17 amino acids. CDR1 is SGHAT, CDR2 FQNNGV, per germline. V trimming: 5 bases; J trimming: 2 bases; junction bases outside the gene matches: 10. The CDR3 sequence is CASSPQRGEIAYNEQFF. The DNA for the CDR3 is TGTGCCAGCAGCCCCCAGCGGGGGGAAATCGCCTACAATGAGCAGTTCTTC.

The chain employs TRBV5-1 and TRBJ2-1, with 7 bases identical to TRBD2. The germline CDR1 and CDR2 sequences are SGHRS and YFSETQ. The CDR3 spans 16 residues. The ends lost 4 bases at V and 7 bases at J; junction bases unmatched: 14. The CDR3 sequence: CASSPTTVAGLNEQFF. CDR3 nucleotides: TGCGCCAGCAGCCCTACGACTGTAGCGGGTTTAAATGAGCAGTTCTTC.

The rearrangement joins TRBV7-3 to TRBJ1-3, with D unclear. Germline lookup yields CDR1 SGHTA and CDR2 FQGTGA. This CDR3 comprises 13 residues. With 3 bases removed from V and 3 bases from J, the gap between germline ends came to 6 bases. The CDR3 loop reads CASSLQVGNTIYF. CDR3 bases: TGTGCCAGCAGCTTGCAGGTTGGAAACACCATATATTTT.

This clone was seen a single time. The rearrangement uses TRBV11-2 and TRBJ2-1, with TRBD2 as a possible D gene (5 bases). The V end was cut by 1 base, the J end by 5 bases, with 6 bases between. Germline CDR1 SGHAT, CDR2 FQNNGV. The CDR3 has 13 amino acids. The CDR3 region has the DNA TGTGCCAGCAGCTTAGTGGGAGACAATGAGCAGTTCTTC. Amino acid sequence: CASSLVGDNEQFF.

V and J are TRBV5-1 and TRBJ2-3, with 8 bases aligning to TRBD1. V trimming: 4 bases; J trimming: 6 bases; junction bases outside the gene matches: 10. Germline V CDR1 and CDR2: SGHRS, YFSETQ. The CDR3 runs 15 residues. For the CDR3, the DNA is TGCGCCAGCAGCGCAGGACAGGGACGGGTGGATACGCAGTATTTT. This sequence encodes CASSAGQGRVDTQYF.

The V gene is TRBV23-1, the J gene TRBJ2-5; 9 positions agree with TRBD2. TRBV23-1 is annotated as an ORF whose role is uncertain. CDR3 length equals 20 residues. After removal of 2 bases from V and 4 bases from J, the junction contained 20 bases not matched to a gene. For the CDR3, the DNA is TGCGCCAGCAGTCAAATACAAGGGCGGTGCCCTAGCGGGAAGAGAGAGACCCAGTACTTC. This sequence encodes CASSQIQGRCPSGKRETQYF.

The sample holds a few counts of this clone. The chain links TRBV9 to TRBJ2-2; 8 bases agree with TRBD2. This CDR3 is built from 16 residues. Germline V CDR1 and CDR2: SGDLS, YYNGEE. Germline trimming cut 0 bases from V and 0 bases from J; bases unmatched to any gene: 1. CDR3 residues: CASSVARGANTGELFF. CDR3 nucleotides: TGTGCCAGCAGCGTAGCGCGGGGGGCGAACACCGGGGAGCTGTTTTTT.

J is TRBJ1-1 and V is TRBV19; D gene ambiguous. The V gene's germline CDR1 is LNHDA and CDR2 SQIVND (reference sequence). V lost 7 bases to trimming and J lost 3 bases, with 12 bases between them. This CDR3 region has 13 residues. For the CDR3, the DNA is TGTGCCAGTAAGGAGTTGGTTGACACTGAAGCTTTCTTT. This sequence encodes CASKELVDTEAFF.

The chain employs TRBV19 and TRBJ1-2, with D perhaps matching TRBD1 (6 bases). CDR1 is LNHDA and CDR2 is SQIVND in the germline V gene (reference sequence). CDR3 length: 14 amino acids. The V end lost 5 bases, the J end lost 3 bases, and 13 bases lay between the germline ends. The CDR3 DNA follows: TGTGCCAGTAGTCCACAGGGATCGGACTATGGCTACACCTTC. Amino acid sequence: CASSPQGSDYGYTF.

The chain uses TRBV9 and TRBJ2-1, with 12 bases that match TRBD2. V was clipped by 4 bases and J by 8 bases; unmatched bases: 7. Germline values: CDR1 SGDLS, CDR2 YYNGEE. The CDR3 has 15 amino acids. The CDR3 reads CASSPRLAGVHEQFF. For the CDR3, the DNA is TGTGCCAGCAGCCCCCGACTAGCGGGAGTTCATGAGCAGTTCTTC.